Reported below is one TCR beta chain. This specimen comes from a study of patients and donors after allogeneic stem cell transplantation. TCRdb recomputed calls from the RT-PCR reads with MiXCR, one row per CDR3 protein. The sample contains fewer than 1,500 distinct CDR3 sequences, about 39% of which appear only once. Germline V gives CDR1 SGHTA, CDR2 FQGNSA. CDR3 size: 16 residues. The V gene end was trimmed by 2 bases and the J gene end by 0 bases; junction bases not matched to a gene: 4. This clonotype was sampled from a human donor who was either an allogeneic HSCT recipient or a stem cell or donor lymphocyte infusion donor (not recorded which). It is not recorded whose cells these are; they may come from a transplant donor. The chain joins TRBV7-2 to TRBJ2-3; 8 nucleotides line up with TRBD2. The specimen sequenced was blood, either unsorted or a sorted T cell fraction (not recorded which). The CDR3 bases are TGTGCCAGCAGCTTATTTAGCGGGACTAGCACAGATACGCAGTATTTT. Amino acids: CASSLFSGTSTDTQYF.